The 9 T cell receptor beta chains below were found in one sample sequenced in a study of blood T cell repertoires in COVID-19. The repertoire was sequenced with immunoSEQ multiplex PCR; TCRdb's copy has only in-frame clones and lacks some. The table shows some 530,000 clones, with roughly 85% occurring only once. Sequences were obtained from peripheral blood. These receptors were collected from a human donor in a cohort sampled during active COVID-19.

The chain combines TRBV7-3 with TRBJ2-2; 8 bases line up with TRBD1. The CDR3 is 13 amino acids. Looked up from germline, CDR1 is SGHTA and CDR2 is FQGTGA. The junction had 6 bases not matched to a gene; V was cut back by 8 bases and J by 7 bases. The CDR3 protein is CASAQGAIGELFF. CDR3 DNA: TGTGCCAGCGCCCAGGGGGCGATCGGGGAGCTGTTTTTT.

This chain connects TRBV19 to TRBJ1-5; TRBD1 matches at 10 bases. V lost 7 bases, J lost 7 bases, and 13 bases stayed unmatched. This CDR3 spans 16 amino acids. The germline CDR1 and CDR2 sequences are LNHDA and SQIVND (reference sequence). The CDR3 nucleotides read TGTGCCAGTAAAGACTCCGGGACAGGGGTGGGACAGCCCCAGCATTTT. This translates into CASKDSGTGVGQPQHF.

V gene TRBV7-8 combines with J gene TRBJ1-2; D uncertain. Trimming removed 5 bases at V and 6 bases at J, with 13 bases between. The CDR3 runs 13 residues. Germline V lookup: CDR1 SGHVS, CDR2 FQNEAQ. CDR3 bases: TGTGCCAGCAGCCCCGGGGTTTCGGATGGCTACACCTTC. Its protein product is CASSPGVSDGYTF.

A few counts support this clone. V and J are TRBV19 and TRBJ2-5; D is perhaps TRBD1 (5 bases). Germline V gene data show CDR1 as LNHDA and CDR2 as SQIVND (reference sequence). Trimming pared 4 bases from V and 2 bases from J, leaving 14 bases between. This CDR3 has 15 residues. The CDR3 DNA follows: TGTGCCAGTAGTAGGGTTTGGGGCCGGCAAGAGACCCAGTACTTC. Translated: CASSRVWGRQETQYF. The full variable domain, with the rest looked up from reference TRBV19 and TRBJ2-5, is DGGITQSPKYLFRKEGQNVTLSCEQNLNHDAMYWYRQDPGQGLRLIYYSQIVNDFQKGDIAEGYSVSREKKESFPLTVTSAQKNPTAFYLCASSRVWGRQETQYFGPGTRLLVL.

This chain links TRBV13 with TRBJ2-3; D possibly corresponds to TRBD1 (6 bases). Germline values: CDR1 PRHDT, CDR2 FYEKMQ (reference sequence). V shed 4 bases and J shed 1 base, with 21 bases lying between them. This CDR3 has 18 residues. The DNA for the CDR3 is TGTGCCAGCAGCTCTGGCCTCCAGCGCGAGGGGGGCACAGATACGCAGTATTTT. Encoded protein: CASSSGLQREGGTDTQYF.

The rearrangement links TRBV6-4 to TRBJ2-3; tentative D call: TRBD2 (5 bases). This CDR3 has 13 residues. Trimming removed 5 bases from V and 4 bases from J, with 10 bases in between. Germline assignment: CDR1 MRHNA and CDR2 SNTAGT. For the CDR3, the DNA is TGTGCCAGCAGTCAAAGCGGTTCAGATACGCAGTATTTT. As protein: CASSQSGSDTQYF.

The V call is TRBV5-1, the J call TRBJ1-2; D ambiguous. Germline V CDR1 and CDR2: SGHRS, YFSETQ. The CDR3 totals 12 residues. V lost 4 bases and J 5 bases, leaving 9 bases between the germline ends. DNA of the CDR3: TGCGCCAGCAGCCCAGGTTCTTATGGCTACACCTTC. Translation gives CASSPGSYGYTF.

V usage is TRBV18 and J usage is TRBJ2-5; no firm D call. CDR3 length: 13 amino acids. The V and J ends lost 3 bases and 2 bases respectively, with 7 bases between them. Germline assignment: CDR1 KGHSH and CDR2 LQKENI. For the CDR3, the DNA is TGTGCCAGCTCACCGACGACACAAGAGACCCAGTACTTC. Protein: CASSPTTQETQYF.

This chain uses TRBV28 with TRBJ1-1, with D uncertain. The germline V gene encodes CDR1 MDHEN and CDR2 SYDVKM. The CDR3 runs to 13 residues. V lost 5 bases and J 5 bases, leaving 12 bases between the germline ends. The CDR3 spells CASSKEDTTEAFF. As DNA, the CDR3 is TGTGCCAGCAGTAAAGAAGACACAACTGAAGCTTTCTTT.